A selection of T cell receptor beta chains follows, all from one sample in a study of blood T cells in healthy people across ages. Via MiXCR, TCRdb re-called the 5' RACE reads, giving one row per CDR3 protein. The sample records approximately 900,000 distinct CDR3 sequences, approximately 49% being singletons. Sample: blood. The receptor set was obtained from a man in his thirties or forties in good health. The CDR3 runs from the conserved cysteine through the conserved F or W. The D gene is left open where the match is weak. Only part of the rows carry a size: once, few, many, or a class if the clone is expanded.

.	TRBV4-1	TRBD2	TRBJ2-1	TGCGCCAGCAGCCAAGTTCCTAGCGGGAGCGATGAGCAGTTCTTC	CASSQVPSGSDEQFF
.	TRBV7-7	.	TRBJ2-1	TGTGCTAGCAGCCTCGACTCCTCCTGGAATGAGCAGTTCTTC	CASSLDSSWNEQFF
once	TRBV20-1	.	TRBJ2-2	TGCAGTGCTAGCCTGGATAACACCGGGGAGCTGTTTTTT	CSASLDNTGELFF
.	TRBV6-2/TRBV6-3	.	TRBJ1-4	TGTGCCAGCAGTTACTCGATCGCCTTAACTAATGAAAAACTGTTTTTT	CASSYSIALTNEKLFF
.	TRBV6-6	.	TRBJ1-5	TGTGCCAGCAGTTTTGACATTGGGGATCAGCCCCAGCATTTT	CASSFDIGDQPQHF
.	TRBV27	TRBD2	TRBJ2-2	TGTGCCAGCAGTTTAACGGGACTAGCGGGGGCGGGCGGGGAGCTGTTTTTT	CASSLTGLAGAGGELFF
few	TRBV7-2	TRBD2	TRBJ2-4	TGTGCCAGCAGCTTACCAGAGCGGGGGGGCCTCGTAAACATTCAGTACTTC	CASSLPERGGLVNIQYF
.	TRBV7-9	TRBD2	TRBJ2-5	TGTGCCAGCAGCCTTGTCCGGGGGGTAGGGGAGACCCAGTACTTC	CASSLVRGVGETQYF
many	TRBV12-3/TRBV12-4	TRBD2	TRBJ2-4	TGTGCCAGCAGTCTAGCGGGGGGGTTGGCCAAAAACATTCAGTACTTC	CASSLAGGLAKNIQYF
.	TRBV4-2	TRBD2	TRBJ2-7	TGTGCCAGCAGCCAAGATTCGAGACTAGCGGGGGGGCTGGACGAGCAGTACTTC	CASSQDSRLAGGLDEQYF
few	TRBV3-1	.	TRBJ2-2	TGTGCCAGCAGCCAGAACGGAGTGGAGCTGTTTTTT	CASSQNGVELFF
.	TRBV28	.	TRBJ2-7	TGTGCCAGCAGTCTTCTTCGGGGCCCCTACGAGCAGTACTTC	CASSLLRGPYEQYF
.	TRBV20-1	TRBD1	TRBJ2-1	TGCAGTGCTAGAGGACGGATGGGGACAGGGATGGGAAATGAGCAGTTCTTC	CSARGRMGTGMGNEQFF
.	TRBV7-9	TRBD2	TRBJ2-5	TGTGCCAGCAGCCTAGCGGCGACCCAAGAGACCCAGTACTTC	CASSLAATQETQYF
.	TRBV7-9	.	TRBJ2-2	TGTGCCAGCGGGCTACTTGACGGGGAGCTGTTTTTT	CASGLLDGELFF
few	TRBV20-1	.	TRBJ2-5	TGCAGTGCCGTGGCGGTAGGGGTAACAATGGAGACCCAGTACTTC	CSAVAVGVTMETQYF
.	TRBV20-1	.	TRBJ2-7	TGCAGTGCTAGGGCCAGAGACTACGAGCAGTACTTC	CSARARDYEQYF
.	TRBV28	.	TRBJ1-5	TGTGCCAGCAGTGCCCCGGACAGCCGCAATCAGCCCCAGCATTTT	CASSAPDSRNQPQHF
few	TRBV5-6	.	TRBJ1-2	TGTGCCAGCAGCTCCGCCGGGATCGCCTATGGCTACACCTTC	CASSSAGIAYGYTF
few	TRBV10-3	.	TRBJ2-7	TGTGCCATCAGTAGCGCAGCGCAGTTCTCCTACGAGCAGTACTTC	CAISSAAQFSYEQYF
.	TRBV7-2	TRBD1	TRBJ2-7	TGTGCCAGCAGCCCAGGACAGGGGTATGGCGAGCAGTACTTC	CASSPGQGYGEQYF
.	TRBV15	.	TRBJ1-2	TGTGCCACCAGCAGAGGATATGGCTACACCTTC	CATSRGYGYTF
many	TRBV7-9	.	TRBJ2-5	TGTGCCAGCAGCGTGCGGGGGACAGGATCACTCAAAGAGACCCAGTACTTC	CASSVRGTGSLKETQYF
once	TRBV4-3	TRBD1	TRBJ2-7	TGCGCCAGCAGCCAAGATCGTATAGGGATGGGACAGGGATCCTACGAGCAGTACTTC	CASSQDRIGMGQGSYEQYF
.	TRBV20-1	.	TRBJ2-3	TGCAGTGCTAGGTCCTCGAGCGCGGGATATGGAGATACGCAGTATTTT	CSARSSSAGYGDTQYF
few	TRBV6-5	.	TRBJ2-7	TGTGCCAGCAGTGGCCAGAGTCACGAGCAGTACTTC	CASSGQSHEQYF
few	TRBV20-1	.	TRBJ1-2	TGCAGTGCCAGGCGAGGGGTCGAGGACTATGGCTACACCTTC	CSARRGVEDYGYTF
few	TRBV9	TRBD2	TRBJ2-1	TGTGCCAGCAGCGTACTTAGCGGGGGGGCCGCGCAGTTCTTC	CASSVLSGGAAQFF
few	TRBV11-2	.	TRBJ2-7	TGTGCCAGCAGGGCCCTGGACGGCGATGGGTCCTACGAGCAGTACTTC	CASRALDGDGSYEQYF
.	TRBV19	.	TRBJ2-5	TGTGCCAGTAGTCGAAGCTCCCGGGAACTGGGGGAGACCCAGTACTTC	CASSRSSRELGETQYF
.	TRBV4-1	TRBD1	TRBJ2-3	TGCGTCAGCAGCCGGGACAGACCCCAGCCAGATACGCAGTATTTT	CVSSRDRPQPDTQYF
few	TRBV6-1	.	TRBJ1-4	TGTGCCAGCAGTGAACTCGGCAGGGGAAATGAAAAACTGTTTTTT	CASSELGRGNEKLFF
many	TRBV3-1	.	TRBJ2-7	TGTGCCAGCAGCCAAGGTGGCGGGGTCTCCTACGAGCAGTACTTC	CASSQGGGVSYEQYF
.	TRBV25-1	.	TRBJ1-6	TGTGCCAGCAGTAGGAAACCGGGATTGTTCTATAATTCACCCCTCCACTTT	CASSRKPGLFYNSPLHF
few	TRBV24-1	TRBD1	TRBJ2-3	TGTGCCACCAGTGACTGGACAGGAGGCACAGATACGCAGTATTTT	CATSDWTGGTDTQYF
many	TRBV10-3	.	TRBJ2-5	TGTGCCATCAGTGAGCCGAACCAAGAGACCCAGTACTTC	CAISEPNQETQYF
few	TRBV6-1	.	TRBJ1-2	TGTGCCAGCATTGAGCGGGGTCCAGGACATCATGGCTACACCTTC	CASIERGPGHHGYTF
.	TRBV13	TRBD2	TRBJ2-7	TGTGCCAGCAGCTTAGGGGCTAGCGGGGGCCTGAGCTCCTACGAGCAGTACTTC	CASSLGASGGLSSYEQYF
.	TRBV3-1	.	TRBJ1-2	TGTGCCAGCAGCCAAGAGGCCAGAAGGGGCTACACCTTC	CASSQEARRGYTF
few	TRBV3-1	.	TRBJ2-7	TGTGCCAGCAGCCGTACTCTCTACGAGCAGTACTTC	CASSRTLYEQYF
.	TRBV9	.	TRBJ1-4	TGTGCCAGCAGCCGTCTAGGAGCAACTAATGAAAAACTGTTTTTT	CASSRLGATNEKLFF
.	TRBV7-6	TRBD2	TRBJ2-1	TGTGCCAGCAGCTTAGAGGCGGGGGGTCGCTCCTACAATGAGCAGTTCTTC	CASSLEAGGRSYNEQFF
.	TRBV7-6	.	TRBJ1-5	TGTGCCAGCAGCTTAGCAGGGCCCAATCAGCCCCAGCATTTT	CASSLAGPNQPQHF
.	TRBV18	TRBD2	TRBJ2-1	TGTGCCAGCTCACCGCTAGCGGGGGGGAAGAATGAGCAGTTCTTC	CASSPLAGGKNEQFF
.	TRBV29-1	TRBD1	TRBJ2-7	TGCAGCGTGGGACAGGGAGGGGGATCCTACGAGCAGTACTTC	CSVGQGGGSYEQYF
.	TRBV3-1	.	TRBJ2-7	TGTGCCAGCAGCCGCCAACTAGTTAGCGAGCAGTACTTC	CASSRQLVSEQYF
.	TRBV5-1	TRBD1	TRBJ2-1	TGCGCCAGCAGCCCACGGATGACAGGGGACGGTGAGCAGTTCTTC	CASSPRMTGDGEQFF